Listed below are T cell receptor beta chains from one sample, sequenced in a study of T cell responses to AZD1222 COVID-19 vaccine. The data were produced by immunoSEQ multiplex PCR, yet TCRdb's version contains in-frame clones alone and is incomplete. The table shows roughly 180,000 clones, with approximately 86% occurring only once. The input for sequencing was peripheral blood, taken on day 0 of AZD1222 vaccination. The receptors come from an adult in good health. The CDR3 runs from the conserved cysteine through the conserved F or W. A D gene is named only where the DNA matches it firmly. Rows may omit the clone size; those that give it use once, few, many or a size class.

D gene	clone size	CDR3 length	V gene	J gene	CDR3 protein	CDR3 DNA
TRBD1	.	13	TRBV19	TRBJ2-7	CASRQGANYEQYF	TGTGCCAGTAGGCAGGGGGCTAACTACGAGCAGTACTTC
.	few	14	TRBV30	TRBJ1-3	CAWSSGSSGNTIYF	TGTGCCTGGAGTTCAGGGTCCTCAGGAAACACCATATATTTT
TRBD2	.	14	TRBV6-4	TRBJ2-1	CASSDTSGRREQFF	TGTGCCAGCAGTGATACTAGCGGGAGGCGTGAGCAGTTCTTC
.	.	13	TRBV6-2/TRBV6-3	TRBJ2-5	CASSYYGPETQYF	TGTGCCAGCAGTTACTACGGACCTGAGACCCAGTACTTC
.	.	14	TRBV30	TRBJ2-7	CAWNEGGGLREQYF	TGTGCCTGGAACGAAGGAGGGGGTCTGAGGGAGCAGTACTTC
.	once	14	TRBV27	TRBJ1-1	CASSLRPANTEAFF	TGTGCCAGCAGTTTAAGACCCGCGAACACTGAAGCTTTCTTT
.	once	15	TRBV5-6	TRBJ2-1	CASSLPGGDNNEQFF	TGTGCCAGCAGCCTTCCAGGGGGGGATAACAATGAGCAGTTCTTC
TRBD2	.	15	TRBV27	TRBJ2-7	CASREVASGSYEQYF	TGTGCCAGCAGGGAGGTGGCGAGCGGGAGCTACGAGCAGTACTTC
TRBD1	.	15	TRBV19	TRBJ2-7	CASRNTKGTGREQYF	TGTGCCAGTAGGAACACTAAAGGGACAGGGCGCGAGCAGTACTTC
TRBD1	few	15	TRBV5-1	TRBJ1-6	CASSARQGQNSPLHF	TGCGCCAGCAGCGCCCGACAGGGTCAGAATTCACCCCTCCACTTT
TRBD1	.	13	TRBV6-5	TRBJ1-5	CASGTVSNQPQHF	TGTGCCAGCGGGACAGTTAGCAATCAGCCCCAGCATTTT
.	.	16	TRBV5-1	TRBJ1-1	CASSLGGQLTNTEAFF	TGCGCCAGCAGCTTGGGAGGACAGCTCACGAACACTGAAGCTTTCTTT
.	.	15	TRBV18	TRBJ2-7	CASSPAITDYFEQYF	TGTGCCAGCTCACCAGCGATAACCGATTATTTCGAGCAGTACTTC
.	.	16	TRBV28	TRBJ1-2	CASSLVDPGRRYGYTF	TGTGCCAGCAGCTTGGTCGACCCAGGACGGAGGTATGGCTACACCTTC
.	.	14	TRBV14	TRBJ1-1	CASSQERINTEAFF	TGTGCCAGCAGCCAAGAGCGTATAAACACTGAAGCTTTCTTT
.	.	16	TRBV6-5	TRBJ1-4	CASSSPHGATNEKLFF	TGTGCCAGCAGTTCCCCCCACGGCGCAACTAATGAAAAACTGTTTTTT
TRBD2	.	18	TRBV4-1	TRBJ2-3	CASSQAPGASGSTDTQYF	TGCGCCAGCAGCCAAGCACCCGGGGCTAGCGGGAGTACAGATACGCAGTATTTT
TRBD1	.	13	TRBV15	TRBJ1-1	CATRSGGDTEAFF	TGTGCCACCAGATCAGGGGGAGACACTGAAGCTTTCTTT
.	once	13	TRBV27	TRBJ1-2	CASSRTVNYGYTF	TGTGCCAGCAGTCGGACAGTAAACTATGGCTACACCTTC
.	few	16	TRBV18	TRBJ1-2	CASSPPTGSVGYGYTF	TGTGCCAGCTCACCCCCGACAGGATCAGTGGGATATGGCTACACCTTC
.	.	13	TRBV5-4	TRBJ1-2	CASSLDRDYGYTF	TGTGCCAGCAGCTTAGACAGAGACTATGGCTACACCTTC
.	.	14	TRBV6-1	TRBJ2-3	CASSEGEETDTQYF	TGTGCCAGCAGTGAAGGTGAGGAGACAGATACGCAGTATTTT
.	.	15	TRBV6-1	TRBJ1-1	CASSESRVWATEAFF	TGTGCCAGCAGTGAATCCAGGGTCTGGGCCACTGAAGCTTTCTTT
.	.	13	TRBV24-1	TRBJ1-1	CATRDNTGIEAFF	TGTGCCACCAGGGACAATACAGGGATTGAAGCTTTCTTT
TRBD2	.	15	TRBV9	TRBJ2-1	CASTRTSASNNEQFF	TGTGCCAGCACCAGAACTAGCGCAAGTAACAATGAGCAGTTCTTC
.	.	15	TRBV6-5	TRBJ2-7	CASSYMGYGGYEQYF	TGTGCCAGCAGTTACATGGGATACGGGGGCTACGAGCAGTACTTC
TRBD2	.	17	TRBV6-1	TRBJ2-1	CASSEAPPIAGDNEQFF	TGTGCCAGCAGTGAAGCCCCACCCATAGCGGGAGACAATGAGCAGTTCTTC
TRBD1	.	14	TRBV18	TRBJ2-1	CASSWDRRYNEQFF	TGTGCCAGCTCGTGGGACAGGCGATACAATGAGCAGTTCTTC
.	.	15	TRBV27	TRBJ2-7	CASRGAGRFSYEQYF	TGTGCCAGCAGGGGGGCCGGGAGGTTCTCCTACGAGCAGTACTTC
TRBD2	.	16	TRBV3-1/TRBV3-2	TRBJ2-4	CASSQWGGLALNIQYF	TGTGCCAGCAGCCAATGGGGCGGACTAGCCTTAAACATTCAGTACTTC
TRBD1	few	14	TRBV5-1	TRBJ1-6	CASSLDREYSPLHF	TGCGCCAGCAGTTTAGACAGGGAATACTCACCCCTCCACTTT
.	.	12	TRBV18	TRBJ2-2	CASSDGTGELFF	TGTGCCAGCTCAGATGGGACCGGGGAGCTGTTTTTT
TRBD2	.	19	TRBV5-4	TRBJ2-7	CASSLGGQGFLASGDEQYF	TGTGCCAGCAGCTTGGGTGGCCAGGGTTTTTTGGCTAGCGGGGACGAGCAGTACTTC
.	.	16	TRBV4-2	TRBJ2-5	CASSQESRGPGETQYF	TGTGCCAGCAGCCAAGAATCGCGGGGTCCAGGAGAGACCCAGTACTTC
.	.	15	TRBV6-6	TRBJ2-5	CASSYSSGSQETQYF	TGTGCCAGCAGTTACAGTTCAGGGTCCCAAGAGACCCAGTACTTC
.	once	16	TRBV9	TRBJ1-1	CASSVVRELMNTEAFF	TGTGCCAGCAGCGTCGTAAGGGAGCTCATGAACACTGAAGCTTTCTTT
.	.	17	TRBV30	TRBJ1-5	CAWSVKGRAGGNQPQHF	TGTGCCTGGAGTGTAAAGGGCAGGGCTGGGGGCAATCAGCCCCAGCATTTT
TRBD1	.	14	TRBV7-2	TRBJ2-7	CASSPYPGGYEQYF	TGTGCCAGCAGCCCCTACCCAGGGGGCTACGAGCAGTACTTC
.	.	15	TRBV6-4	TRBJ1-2	CASKGNSGGTDGYTF	TGTGCCAGCAAAGGGAATTCGGGGGGGACTGATGGCTACACCTTC
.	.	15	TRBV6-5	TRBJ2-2	CASSPLSGQGGRLFF	TGTGCCAGCAGTCCCCTTAGCGGGCAGGGGGGCAGGCTGTTTTTT
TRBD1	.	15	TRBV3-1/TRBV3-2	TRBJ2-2	CASSPRDRVPGELFF	TGTGCCAGCAGCCCTAGGGACAGGGTCCCCGGGGAGCTGTTTTTT
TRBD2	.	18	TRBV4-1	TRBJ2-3	CASSQDGLAGGRSDTQYF	TGCGCCAGCAGCCAAGATGGCCTAGCGGGAGGGCGCTCCGATACGCAGTATTTT
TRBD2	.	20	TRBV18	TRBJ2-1	CASSPLAQTSGRAYHNEQFF	TGTGCCAGCTCACCACTCGCGCAGACTAGCGGGAGGGCTTACCACAATGAGCAGTTCTTC
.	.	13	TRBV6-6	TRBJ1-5	CASRGKGNQPQHF	TGTGCCAGCAGAGGGAAAGGGAATCAGCCCCAGCATTTT
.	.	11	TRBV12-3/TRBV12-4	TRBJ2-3	CASSAGGTQYF	TGTGCCAGCAGCGCCGGGGGTACGCAGTATTTT
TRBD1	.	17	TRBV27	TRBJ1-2	CASSSRDRGAPNYGYTF	TGTGCCAGCAGTTCCCGGGACAGGGGGGCCCCTAACTATGGCTACACCTTC
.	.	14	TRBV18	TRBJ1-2	CASRGQAYHYGYTF	TGTGCCAGCCGCGGGCAGGCTTACCACTATGGCTACACCTTC
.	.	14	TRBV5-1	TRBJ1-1	CASSFPGYDTEAFF	TGCGCCAGCAGCTTCCCGGGTTACGACACTGAAGCTTTCTTT
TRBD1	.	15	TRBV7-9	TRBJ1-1	CASSPWDSANTEAFF	TGTGCCAGCAGCCCCTGGGACAGCGCCAACACTGAAGCTTTCTTT
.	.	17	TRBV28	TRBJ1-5	CASSFKGRGRSNQPQHF	TGTGCCAGCAGTTTCAAGGGGAGAGGGAGGAGCAATCAGCCCCAGCATTTT
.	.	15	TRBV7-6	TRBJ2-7	CASSSTVARPYEQYF	TGTGCCAGCAGCTCAACCGTAGCAAGACCCTACGAGCAGTACTTC
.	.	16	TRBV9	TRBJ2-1	CASGTSGSNIYNEQFF	TGTGCCAGCGGGACTTCCGGGAGTAATATCTACAATGAGCAGTTCTTC
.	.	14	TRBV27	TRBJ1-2	CASSLREGNYGYTF	TGTGCCAGCAGTTTACGGGAAGGGAACTATGGCTACACCTTC
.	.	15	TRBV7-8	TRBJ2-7	CASIRPGSGSYEQYF	TGTGCCAGCATACGACCGGGATCAGGGTCCTACGAGCAGTACTTC
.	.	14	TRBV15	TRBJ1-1	CATSRDIGSAEAFF	TGTGCCACCAGCAGAGATATAGGGTCCGCTGAAGCTTTCTTT